The 3 T cell receptor beta chains listed next were all sequenced from one sample in a study of a mutant IDH1 vaccine in newly diagnosed glioma. Time point defined: baseline, week 1 (first vaccination visit). The treatment was: pre-vaccination baseline after standard-of-care therapy. Clones were read by immunoSEQ multiplex PCR, and TCRdb kept only the in-frame ones, dropping some. The data show about 21,000 clones, 70% to 85% seen once. This specimen consisted of PBMCs, obtained from a glioma patient treated with radiotherapy, temozolomide or both. These receptors were taken from a middle-aged man with glioma.

This chain links TRBV5-6 with TRBJ1-6, with D hard to call. This CDR3 is built from 13 residues. Germline CDR1 SGHDT, CDR2 YYEEEE. V was clipped by 0 bases and J by 5 bases, with 3 bases between them. CDR3 DNA: TGTGCCAGCAGCTTGGTCAATAATTCACCCCTCCACTTT. Residues: CASSLVNNSPLHF.

The rearrangement uses TRBV18 and TRBJ1-1; D is ambiguous. This CDR3 has 14 amino acids. Trimming pared 3 bases from V and 3 bases from J, leaving 11 bases between. Per germline, CDR1 KGHSH and CDR2 LQKENI. The CDR3: CASSPSGSDTEAFF. CDR3 DNA: TGTGCCAGCTCACCTTCCGGGTCGGACACTGAAGCTTTCTTT.

This chain uses TRBV4-1 with TRBJ1-5; D is unresolved. The CDR3 is 14 amino acids. CDR1 is MGHRA, CDR2 YSYEKL, per germline. V gave up 0 bases and J gave up 5 bases, with 8 bases separating them. The CDR3 DNA reads TGCGCCAGCAGCCAAGAGCTTAGGGATCAGCCCCAGCATTTT. It yields the protein CASSQELRDQPQHF.